These T cell receptor beta chains were read from a single sample in a study of T cells after yellow fever vaccination. TCRdb reanalysed the 5' RACE reads using MiXCR and keeps one entry per CDR3 protein. Of about 370,000 distinct CDR3 sequences in the sample, roughly 12% were seen once. The sequencing here drew on PBMCs, taken on the day of the first yellow fever vaccination. Source of these receptors: a man aged 18 to 35 who received the YFV17D yellow fever vaccine. Both conserved end residues are part of each CDR3. D genes are given only for firm matches. Size tells how often a clone was seen (once, few, many) or the class of an expanded clone, and some rows leave it out.

>TRBV6-2/TRBV6-3|-|-|TRBJ1-5
TGTGCCAGCAGCATTACAGGGTCCGGTCAGCCCCAGCATTTT
CASSITGSGQPQHF
>TRBV10-1|-|few|TRBJ2-7
TGCGCCAGCAGTGAGGGGGTGTCCTACGAGCAGTACTTC
CASSEGVSYEQYF
>TRBV9|-|few|TRBJ2-1
TGTGCCAGCAGCGTAGATCGCTATGAGCAGTTCTTC
CASSVDRYEQFF
>TRBV3-1|TRBD2|many|TRBJ2-3
TGTGCCAGCAGCCAAGAGGGACTAGCGGCTAGGGATACGCAGTATTTT
CASSQEGLAARDTQYF
>TRBV24-1|TRBD1|-|TRBJ2-1
TGTGCCACCAGTTTCGGGACAGGCAACAATGAGCAGTTCTTC
CATSFGTGNNEQFF
>TRBV18|-|-|TRBJ1-2
TGTGCCAGCTCAGGTCAGGGGTACGCTTATGGCTACACCTTC
CASSGQGYAYGYTF
>TRBV7-3|-|-|TRBJ2-3
TGTGCCAGCAGCGTTAAGGGAACAAGCGGAAGCACAGATACGCAGTATTTT
CASSVKGTSGSTDTQYF
>TRBV4-1|-|few|TRBJ2-7
TGCGCCAGCAGCCGTCCGGGACAAACCCCGTACGAGCAGTACTTC
CASSRPGQTPYEQYF
>TRBV5-1|-|-|TRBJ2-2
TGCGCCAGCAGCTTGGGTGTTCGGACCGGGGAGCTGTTTTTT
CASSLGVRTGELFF
>TRBV5-1|-|few|TRBJ1-2
TGCGCCAGCAGCCCAAACCCAGGAGGTGGCTACACCTTC
CASSPNPGGGYTF
>TRBV11-2|TRBD1|few|TRBJ1-5
TGTGCCAGCAGCAGGGGACAGGGGGCCAATCAGCCCCAGCATTTT
CASSRGQGANQPQHF
>TRBV12-3/TRBV12-4|-|few|TRBJ2-5
TGTGCCAGCAGTTTAGGAGCGGCAGTCCAAGAGACCCAGTACTTC
CASSLGAAVQETQYF
>TRBV29-1|TRBD1|many|TRBJ2-7
TGCAGCGTTCCGGACAGGGACACCTACGAGCAGTACTTC
CSVPDRDTYEQYF
>TRBV6-1|TRBD1|few|TRBJ1-4
TGTGCCAGCAGTCAGTCAGGGGGCTCCTTCTATAATGAAAAACTGTTTTTT
CASSQSGGSFYNEKLFF
>TRBV9|-|few|TRBJ1-6
TGTGCCAGCAGCGTAGACAGTGCTTCACCCCTCCACTTT
CASSVDSASPLHF
>TRBV5-5|TRBD1|-|TRBJ1-1
TGTGCCAGCAGCATCTATGGGACAGGGCTGAACACTGAAGCTTTCTTT
CASSIYGTGLNTEAFF
>TRBV15|-|few|TRBJ2-7
TGTGCCACCAGCATGGTTCTGGGTGTCGAGCAGTACTTC
CATSMVLGVEQYF
>TRBV10-2|TRBD2|-|TRBJ2-3
TGCGCCAGCACCCTGAGCGGGGGAAGCACAGATACGCAGTATTTT
CASTLSGGSTDTQYF
>TRBV5-4|-|-|TRBJ2-5
TGTGCCAGCAGCTTAAAGCGGACGCAAGAGACCCAGTACTTC
CASSLKRTQETQYF
>TRBV27|-|many|TRBJ2-1
TGTGCCAGCAGCACCCGATTCCTCTGGGGCAATGAGCAGTTCTTC
CASSTRFLWGNEQFF
>TRBV12-3/TRBV12-4|-|few|TRBJ1-5
TGTGCCAGTTCCTCGGGGACCACGCAGCCCCAGCATTTT
CASSSGTTQPQHF
>TRBV20-1|-|few|TRBJ1-5
TGCAGTGCCAACAGGGATAGCAATCAGCCCCAGCATTTT
CSANRDSNQPQHF
>TRBV10-3|TRBD1|few|TRBJ2-1
TGTGCCATCAGTGGGACAGGGATTGAGCAGTTCTTC
CAISGTGIEQFF
>TRBV6-5|TRBD1|few|TRBJ1-2
TGTGCCAGCAGTTCCCCCTGGGAGGGGGCCTATGGCTACACCTTC
CASSSPWEGAYGYTF
>TRBV12-3/TRBV12-4|-|many|TRBJ1-1
TGTGCCAGCAGTTTATTGGTCGGGTCGAACACTGAAGCTTTCTTT
CASSLLVGSNTEAFF
>TRBV5-1|-|few|TRBJ2-5
TGCGCCAGCAGCTTATTTCAGGGCTCGGAGACCCAGTACTTC
CASSLFQGSETQYF
>TRBV5-5|-|few|TRBJ1-1
TGTGCCAGCAGCTGGTCGAGTCAGGGAGGCACTGAAGCTTTCTTT
CASSWSSQGGTEAFF
>TRBV5-1|-|-|TRBJ2-1
TGCGCCAGCAGTTTTGCAGGGAGTCACAATGAGCAGTTCTTC
CASSFAGSHNEQFF
>TRBV2|TRBD1|few|TRBJ2-3
TGTGCCAGCAAGATTACAGGGGGCCCGGGTACGCAGTATTTT
CASKITGGPGTQYF
>TRBV7-3|-|once|TRBJ2-3
TGTGCCAGCAGCTTAACGTTAGGCGAATTAGATACGCAGTATTTT
CASSLTLGELDTQYF
>TRBV6-2/TRBV6-3|-|-|TRBJ2-7
TGTGCCAGCAGTTACTCGCCGACAAACACCTACGAGCAGTACTTC
CASSYSPTNTYEQYF
>TRBV11-2|-|-|TRBJ2-1
TGTGCCAGCAGCCTCCAGGGCTATGAGCAGTTCTTC
CASSLQGYEQFF
>TRBV19|TRBD1|-|TRBJ2-2
TGTGCCAGTCGCGCCGGGACAGGGCGTAACACCGGGGAGCTGTTTTTT
CASRAGTGRNTGELFF
>TRBV4-2|-|many|TRBJ1-2
TGTGCCGCGCGCCCACTGGAGGGTCTGCACTATGGCTACACCTTC
CAARPLEGLHYGYTF
>TRBV12-3/TRBV12-4|TRBD1|many|TRBJ2-7
TGTGCCAGCAGTCAGGGGGCGCGGTACGAGCAGTACTTC
CASSQGARYEQYF
>TRBV4-3|TRBD1|-|TRBJ1-4
TGCGCCAGCAGCCCTCGGACAGGGGGAGATGAAAAACTGTTTTTT
CASSPRTGGDEKLFF
>TRBV28|TRBD2|few|TRBJ2-5
TGTGCCAGCAGTTTGGCCGGGGCGGGGGTCACTCAGGAGACCCAGTACTTC
CASSLAGAGVTQETQYF
>TRBV6-1|TRBD1|few|TRBJ2-3
TGTGCCAGCAGGGGGTTAATTACGAGACAGGGGCCAGATACGCAGTATTTT
CASRGLITRQGPDTQYF
>TRBV12-3/TRBV12-4|-|-|TRBJ2-7
TGTGCCAGCAGTTTGGGGGATGAGGGGTCCTACGAGCAGTACTTC
CASSLGDEGSYEQYF
>TRBV6-1|-|-|TRBJ2-4
TGTGCCAGCAGACAGGGCGTGAAAGCCAAAAACATTCAGTACTTC
CASRQGVKAKNIQYF
>TRBV15|-|few|TRBJ1-2
TGTGCCACCAGAGAGGGTACCAACTATGGCTACACCTTC
CATREGTNYGYTF
>TRBV6-2/TRBV6-3|TRBD2|-|TRBJ2-4
TGTGCCAGCAGTTACTCCGGACTAGCGGGGGACATTCAGTACTTC
CASSYSGLAGDIQYF
>TRBV7-9|TRBD1|-|TRBJ2-2
TGTGCCAGCAGCGCCAGACGGGACAGGTACACCGGGGAGCTGTTTTTT
CASSARRDRYTGELFF
>TRBV5-4|TRBD1|few|TRBJ2-1
TGTGCCAGCAGCTCGACCCCTGACAGGGCGGGCTACAATGAGCAGTTCTTC
CASSSTPDRAGYNEQFF
>TRBV20-1|TRBD2|few|TRBJ2-3
TGCAGTGCTAGAGGTCCCGCGGGGGGGCTTGGCGCAGATACGCAGTATTTT
CSARGPAGGLGADTQYF
>TRBV7-2|TRBD2|-|TRBJ2-4
TGTGCCAGCAGCTTAGGGGGGGGATGGGGAAACATTCAGTACTTC
CASSLGGGWGNIQYF
>TRBV11-2|-|-|TRBJ1-4
TGTGCCAGCAGCGCCGCTCCGGGTGTTGGTGCAACTAATGAAAAACTGTTTTTT
CASSAAPGVGATNEKLFF
>TRBV18|-|-|TRBJ1-1
TGTGCCAGCTCACCACGAGGACTCGCGAACACTGAAGCTTTCTTT
CASSPRGLANTEAFF
>TRBV9|TRBD2|-|TRBJ2-3
TGTGCCAGCAGCTCCCGAGGGAGGGATGCAGATACGCAGTATTTT
CASSSRGRDADTQYF
>TRBV5-5|TRBD1|few|TRBJ2-2
TGTGCCAGCAGCTTTTGGGGACAGGGATCCACCGGGGAGCTGTTTTTT
CASSFWGQGSTGELFF
>TRBV2|-|few|TRBJ2-1
TGTGCCAGCAAAGAAGGAACCTCCTACAATGAGCAGTTCTTC
CASKEGTSYNEQFF
>TRBV5-4|TRBD2|few|TRBJ2-7
TGTGCCAGCAGCTCAGCGGGGGGTAGCTCCTACGAGCAGTACTTC
CASSSAGGSSYEQYF
>TRBV12-3/TRBV12-4|-|once|TRBJ1-3
TGTGCCTTCAGTTTAGCGCCTGGGGGCGCGGTTTCTGGAAACACCATATATTTT
CAFSLAPGGAVSGNTIYF
>TRBV27|-|-|TRBJ1-1
TGTGCCAGCAGTTTCAGGAAGTGGAACACTGAAGCTTTCTTT
CASSFRKWNTEAFF
>TRBV19|-|-|TRBJ2-5
TGTGCCAGTAGTATAGGTGGACTAAAAGAGACCCAGTACTTC
CASSIGGLKETQYF
>TRBV29-1|-|few|TRBJ1-1
TGCAGCGTAGACCCGGGAAGTCCGGCGAACACTGAAGCTTTCTTT
CSVDPGSPANTEAFF
>TRBV6-2/TRBV6-3|-|few|TRBJ2-7
TGTGCCAGCAGTTACTGGGACGCAAGGTACGAGCAGTACTTC
CASSYWDARYEQYF
>TRBV7-2|-|-|TRBJ2-1
TGTGCCAGCAGTGGAGCGAGCTCCTACAATGAGCAGTTCTTC
CASSGASSYNEQFF
>TRBV29-1|-|-|TRBJ2-4
TGCAGCGTTTCAGAGGGGGTAGCCAAAAACATTCAGTACTTC
CSVSEGVAKNIQYF
>TRBV5-1|TRBD1|many|TRBJ1-5
TGCGCCAGCAGCTCCGGGACAGGCAATCAGCCCCAGCATTTT
CASSSGTGNQPQHF